The rows below give T cell receptor beta chains drawn from one sample of a study of blood T cell repertoires in COVID-19. Some clones are missing from TCRdb's copy, which holds only in-frame ones; the method was immunoSEQ multiplex PCR. The sample includes 90,000 to 130,000 clones, 60% to 80% of them seen just once. The specimen was peripheral blood. The receptors were gathered from a woman aged 80 or older with active or convalescent COVID-19. Both conserved end residues are part of each CDR3. The order of the fields is D gene, clone size, V gene, J gene, CDR3 DNA, CDR3 protein. A D gene is named only where the DNA matches it firmly. Part of the rows lack a size; the others show once, few, many or a class for expanded clones.

D: TRBD1
size: .
V: TRBV7-9
J: TRBJ2-2
DNA: TGTGCCAGCAGCCAAAAAGGGACAGGGGTCGGGGAGCTGTTTTTT
CDR3: CASSQKGTGVGELFF

D: .
size: .
V: TRBV4-3
J: TRBJ1-2
DNA: TGCGCCAGCAGCCCCCCCATAGCTAACTATGGCTACACCTTC
CDR3: CASSPPIANYGYTF

D: .
size: .
V: TRBV4-1
J: TRBJ2-7
DNA: TGCGCCAGCAGCCCTAACCGACAGCAACGCTACGAGCAGTACTTC
CDR3: CASSPNRQQRYEQYF

D: .
size: .
V: TRBV6-5
J: TRBJ2-7
DNA: TGTGCCAGCAGTTACTCGGTCGGCAGGAGGACCTACGAGCAGTACTTC
CDR3: CASSYSVGRRTYEQYF

D: .
size: .
V: TRBV5-5
J: TRBJ1-1
DNA: TGTGCCAGCAGCCTGATGACCGGCGGTACTGAAGCTTTCTTT
CDR3: CASSLMTGGTEAFF

D: TRBD1
size: .
V: TRBV5-1
J: TRBJ1-1
DNA: TGCGCCAGCAGCTTGGCCGCTTCGGGACAGGCGAACACTGAAGCTTTCTTT
CDR3: CASSLAASGQANTEAFF

D: TRBD1
size: .
V: TRBV5-1
J: TRBJ1-1
DNA: TGCGCCAGCAGCTTGGCTGGGACAGGGGGAGTCATGAACACTGAAGCTTTCTTT
CDR3: CASSLAGTGGVMNTEAFF

D: TRBD2
size: .
V: TRBV5-8
J: TRBJ2-2
DNA: TGTGCCAGCAGCTTGGACCCTGGGCGGGGGAAGAACACCGGGGAGCTGTTTTTT
CDR3: CASSLDPGRGKNTGELFF

D: .
size: .
V: TRBV6-1
J: TRBJ1-2
DNA: TGTGCCAGCAGTGAACTGGGAGACTATGGCTACACCTTC
CDR3: CASSELGDYGYTF

D: TRBD1
size: .
V: TRBV12-3/TRBV12-4
J: TRBJ1-4
DNA: TGTGCCAGCAGTAGACAGGGAGAAAAACTGTTTTTT
CDR3: CASSRQGEKLFF

D: TRBD2
size: .
V: TRBV9
J: TRBJ2-7
DNA: TGTGCCAGCAGCGTAGATATAGCGGGAGGTCGAGAGCAGTACTTC
CDR3: CASSVDIAGGREQYF

D: .
size: .
V: TRBV2
J: TRBJ1-5
DNA: TGTGCCAGCAGCCGAACGGGGGTGAGCAATCAGCCCCAGCATTTT
CDR3: CASSRTGVSNQPQHF

D: .
size: .
V: TRBV7-9
J: TRBJ2-6
DNA: TGTGCCAGCAGCAATCTCCTAGGGGCGTCCTCTGGGGCCAACGTCCTGACTTTC
CDR3: CASSNLLGASSGANVLTF

D: .
size: .
V: TRBV7-9
J: TRBJ1-6
DNA: TGTGCCAGCAGCTTACAGGGAGGTTCACCCCTCCACTTT
CDR3: CASSLQGGSPLHF

D: TRBD1
size: few
V: TRBV19
J: TRBJ2-7
DNA: TGTGCCAGTAGTCCCAATCGCGGCAGGGGGCTCTACGAGCAGTACTTC
CDR3: CASSPNRGRGLYEQYF

D: .
size: .
V: TRBV9
J: TRBJ1-2
DNA: TGTGCCAGCAGCGCCGGGACACCTTTCCCAGGCTATGGCTACACCTTC
CDR3: CASSAGTPFPGYGYTF

D: .
size: .
V: TRBV11-2
J: TRBJ2-3
DNA: TGTGCCAGCAGCTCTGCCGGGACAGATACGCAGTATTTT
CDR3: CASSSAGTDTQYF

D: .
size: .
V: TRBV5-1
J: TRBJ1-2
DNA: TGCGCCAGCAGCCCAACGTCGGCTAACTATGGCTACACCTTC
CDR3: CASSPTSANYGYTF

D: .
size: .
V: TRBV25-1
J: TRBJ1-1
DNA: TGTGCCAGCAGTGAAGAGGGCCGGGGGGCTTTCTTT
CDR3: CASSEEGRGAFF

D: TRBD2
size: .
V: TRBV4-3
J: TRBJ2-7
DNA: TGCGCCAGCAGCCCCGGGACTAGCGGGACGATGGGGGACGAGCAGTACTTC
CDR3: CASSPGTSGTMGDEQYF

D: .
size: many
V: TRBV11-3
J: TRBJ2-3
DNA: TGTGCCAGCAGCCGTGCAGGGCGCGCAGATACGCAGTATTTT
CDR3: CASSRAGRADTQYF

D: .
size: .
V: TRBV4-2
J: TRBJ1-3
DNA: TGTGCCAGCAGCCAAGAAGCAAACTCTGGAAACACCATATATTTT
CDR3: CASSQEANSGNTIYF

D: .
size: .
V: TRBV7-2
J: TRBJ2-7
DNA: TGTGCCAGCAGACCTACGGGCCCGGGAGAGTACGAGCAGTACTTC
CDR3: CASRPTGPGEYEQYF

D: .
size: .
V: TRBV6-5
J: TRBJ2-1
DNA: TGTGCCAGCAGTTGGGCGGGTCCCTACAATGAGCAGTTCTTC
CDR3: CASSWAGPYNEQFF

D: .
size: .
V: TRBV28
J: TRBJ1-1
DNA: TGTGCCAGCAGTCACAGGGAAAACACTGAAGCTTTCTTT
CDR3: CASSHRENTEAFF

D: TRBD2
size: .
V: TRBV2
J: TRBJ2-7
DNA: TGTGCCAGCCGCGGACTAGCGGGTCCCTACGAGCAGTACTTC
CDR3: CASRGLAGPYEQYF

D: TRBD2
size: .
V: TRBV18
J: TRBJ2-1
DNA: TGTGCCAGCTCACCAAGACTAGCGGGAGGCTACAATGAGCAGTTCTTC
CDR3: CASSPRLAGGYNEQFF

D: TRBD1
size: few
V: TRBV2
J: TRBJ1-6
DNA: TGTGCCAGCAGTGATCAAGCCCGGGACAGCAATTCACCCCTCCACTTT
CDR3: CASSDQARDSNSPLHF

D: TRBD1
size: .
V: TRBV2
J: TRBJ1-1
DNA: TGTGCCAGTAGACGACAGGGGTTTACTGAAGCTTTCTTT
CDR3: CASRRQGFTEAFF

D: .
size: .
V: TRBV18
J: TRBJ2-5
DNA: TGTGCCAGCTCACCACCAGGGGTCCCAGAGACCCAGTACTTC
CDR3: CASSPPGVPETQYF

D: .
size: few
V: TRBV5-1
J: TRBJ1-1
DNA: TGCGCCAGCAGCTTGGCGGACACTGAAGCTTTCTTT
CDR3: CASSLADTEAFF

D: TRBD1
size: once
V: TRBV7-3
J: TRBJ2-1
DNA: TGTGCCAGCAGATTGACAGGGGACCCCTACAATGAGCAGTTCTTC
CDR3: CASRLTGDPYNEQFF

D: TRBD2
size: few
V: TRBV7-9
J: TRBJ2-3
DNA: TGTGCCAGCAGGCTCGGACTAGCGTCAGATACGCAGTATTTT
CDR3: CASRLGLASDTQYF

D: TRBD1
size: .
V: TRBV6-5
J: TRBJ1-2
DNA: TGTGCCAGCAGTATATACAGGGGGACTAACTATGGCTACACCTTC
CDR3: CASSIYRGTNYGYTF

D: TRBD1
size: .
V: TRBV28
J: TRBJ1-1
DNA: TGTGCCAGCAGTGGGGCCGCCAGGGGGCAAATCGAAGCTTTCTTT
CDR3: CASSGAARGQIEAFF